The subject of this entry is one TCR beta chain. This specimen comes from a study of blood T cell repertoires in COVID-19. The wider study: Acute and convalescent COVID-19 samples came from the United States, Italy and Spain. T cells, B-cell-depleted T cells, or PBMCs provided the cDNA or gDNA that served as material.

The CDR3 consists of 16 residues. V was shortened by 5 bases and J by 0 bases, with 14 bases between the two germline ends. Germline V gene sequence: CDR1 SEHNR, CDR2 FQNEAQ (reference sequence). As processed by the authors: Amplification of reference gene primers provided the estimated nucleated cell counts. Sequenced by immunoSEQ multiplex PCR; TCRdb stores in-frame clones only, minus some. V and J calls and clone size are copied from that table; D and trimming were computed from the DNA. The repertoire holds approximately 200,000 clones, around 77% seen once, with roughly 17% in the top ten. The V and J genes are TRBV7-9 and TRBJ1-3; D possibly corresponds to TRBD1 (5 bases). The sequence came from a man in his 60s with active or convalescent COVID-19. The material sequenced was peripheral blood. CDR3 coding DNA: TGTGCCAGCAGCGTCGGACAACCATACTCTGGAAACACCATATATTTT. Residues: CASSVGQPYSGNTIYF.